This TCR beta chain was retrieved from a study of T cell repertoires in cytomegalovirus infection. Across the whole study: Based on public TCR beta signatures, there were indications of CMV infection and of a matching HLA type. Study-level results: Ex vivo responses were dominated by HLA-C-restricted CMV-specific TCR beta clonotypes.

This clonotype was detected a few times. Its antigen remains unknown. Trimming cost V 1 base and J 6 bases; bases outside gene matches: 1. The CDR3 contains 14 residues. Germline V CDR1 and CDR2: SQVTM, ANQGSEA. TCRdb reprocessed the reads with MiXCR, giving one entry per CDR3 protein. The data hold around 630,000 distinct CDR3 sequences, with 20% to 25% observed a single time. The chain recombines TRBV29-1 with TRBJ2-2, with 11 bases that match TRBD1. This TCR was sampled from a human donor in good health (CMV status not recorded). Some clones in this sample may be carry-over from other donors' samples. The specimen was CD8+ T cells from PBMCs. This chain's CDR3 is CSVEGDRGSGELFF. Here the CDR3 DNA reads TGCAGCGTTGAAGGGGACAGGGGGTCCGGGGAGCTGTTTTTT.